Shown below are 28 T cell receptor beta chains from a single sample sequenced in a study of cytomegalovirus exposure and HLA in healthy donors. The PCR had 60 Vbeta and 13 Jbeta primers. Sequencing was performed with immunoSEQ multiplex PCR; in TCRdb, only in-frame clones are kept and a portion is missing. The sample lists 150,000 or so clones; around 75% were seen once. Sequenced sample: PBMCs. These receptors came from a female donor in good health and CMV-seronegative.

The chain employs TRBV28 and TRBJ2-5, with D tentatively TRBD1 (5 bases). V gave up 6 bases and J gave up 2 bases, with 10 bases separating them. The CDR3 has 13 residues. The germline CDR1 and CDR2 sequences are MDHEN and SYDVKM. The DNA for the CDR3 is TGTGCCAGCAGATACCAGGGACAAGAGACCCAGTACTTC. Its translation: CASRYQGQETQYF. The whole variable domain, filled in from reference TRBV28 and TRBJ2-5, reads DVKVTQSSRYLVKRTGEKVFLECVQDMDHENMFWYRQDPGLGLRLIYFSYDVKMKEKGDIPEGYSVSREKKERFSLILESASTNQTSMYLCASRYQGQETQYFGPGTRLLVL.

In DNA form, the CDR3 reads TGTGCCATCAGTGAGTCCCAATCGGCAGGGGGGTACGAGCAGTACTTC. Encoded protein: CAISESQSAGGYEQYF. The chain combines TRBV10-3 with TRBJ2-7, with D tentatively TRBD1 (7 bases). The CDR3 loop spans 16 amino acids. Germline V lookup: CDR1 ENHRY, CDR2 SYGVKD. The V and J ends lost 0 bases and 4 bases respectively, with 16 bases between them.

The V and J genes are TRBV27 and TRBJ2-3; D is possibly TRBD2 (6 bases). The CDR3 length is 15 residues. In germline, CDR1 is MNHEY, CDR2 SMNVEV (reference sequence). The V and J ends lost 2 bases and 0 bases respectively, with 9 bases between them. CDR3 in amino acids: CASSLISGSTDTQYF. The CDR3 bases are TGTGCCAGCAGTTTAATCAGCGGGAGCACAGATACGCAGTATTTT.

Comments on this clone: Sequence at one end of the junction differs from germline and may be a read error. J is TRBJ2-5 and V is TRBV7-7; D is perhaps TRBD2 (5 bases). In germline, CDR1 is SSHAT, CDR2 FNYEAQ (reference sequence). CDR3 length: 15 amino acids. The CDR3, as DNA: TGTGCTAGCAGCTTAGGCAGGAGCGGAAAAGAGACCCAGTACTTC. It yields the protein CASSLGRSGKETQYF.

The chain carries TRBV28 and TRBJ1-2; D unclear. The length of the CDR3 is 14 residues. V lost 6 bases to trimming and J lost 4 bases, with 15 bases between them. Germline V gene data show CDR1 as MDHEN and CDR2 as SYDVKM. DNA for the CDR3: TGTGCCAGCAGGACCAGCGCTTCAAGCTATGGCTACACCTTC. It translates to CASRTSASSYGYTF.

With respect to this clone: The junction departs from germline at one end; a sequencing error may be responsible. The chain uses TRBV7-9 and TRBJ2-6; 9 nucleotides match TRBD1. Germline loops: CDR1 SEHNR, CDR2 FQNEAQ (reference sequence). The CDR3 is 17 amino acids. The CDR3 DNA reads TGTGCCAGCAGCCCGCCCACAGGGGGCGCTGGGGCCAACGGCCTGACTTTC. Encoded protein: CASSPPTGGAGANGLTF.

With respect to this clone: Different DNA sequences within this sample yield the same CDR3. The chain is built from TRBV13 and TRBJ2-2; 7 bases agree with TRBD1. The CDR3 is made up of 14 amino acids. Germline CDR1 is PRHDT and CDR2 is FYEKMQ (reference sequence). The V gene end was trimmed by 2 bases and the J gene end by 3 bases; junction bases not matched to a gene: 0. CDR3 sequence: CASSLTGDTGELFF. CDR3 nucleotide sequence: TGTGCCAGCAGCTTAACAGGGGACACCGGGGAGCTGTTTTTT.

The CDR3 loop reads CASSQSQGLGEQYF. In nucleotides, the CDR3 is TGCGCCAGCAGCCAGTCGCAGGGGTTGGGCGAGCAGTACTTC. The chain uses TRBV5-1 and TRBJ2-7; possibly TRBD1 for D (6 bases). The CDR3 covers 14 residues. Trimming pared 4 bases from V and 6 bases from J, leaving 17 bases between. The V gene's germline CDR1 is SGHRS and CDR2 YFSETQ.

The J gene is TRBJ1-1, the V gene TRBV7-3; D is ambiguous. There are 13 residues in the CDR3. V was trimmed by 1 base and J by 3 bases, leaving 6 bases between them. From germline, CDR1 is SGHTA and CDR2 FQGTGA. DNA for the CDR3: TGTGCCAGCAGCTTAAGCCGGGACACTGAAGCTTTCTTT. Its protein product is CASSLSRDTEAFF.

The J gene is TRBJ1-6, the V gene TRBV30; 7 nucleotides align to TRBD1. The CDR3 contains 14 residues. After removal of 1 base from V and 10 bases from J, the junction contained 7 bases not matched to a gene. Germline V gene lookup returns CDR1 GTSNPN and CDR2 SVGIG (reference sequence). The CDR3 here is CAWSGTRGQSPLHF. CDR3 DNA: TGTGCCTGGAGTGGCACTAGGGGGCAGTCACCCCTCCACTTT.

This clone was seen only once. This chain uses TRBV7-9 with TRBJ1-3; D might be TRBD1 (5 bases). The CDR3 extends over 14 amino acids. Looked up from germline, CDR1 is SEHNR and CDR2 is FQNEAQ (reference sequence). V lost 6 bases to trimming and J lost 3 bases, with 12 bases between them. This CDR3 is CASRSGNGGNTIYF. Written as DNA, the CDR3 is TGTGCCAGCAGATCAGGGAACGGTGGAAACACCATATATTTT.

J is TRBJ1-1 and V is TRBV7-9; 7 bases agree with TRBD1. Germline trimming cut 5 bases from V and 3 bases from J; bases unmatched to any gene: 9. The CDR3 runs to 15 residues. In germline, CDR1 is SEHNR, CDR2 FQNEAQ (reference sequence). As DNA, the CDR3 is TGTGCCAGCAGCCCTTTGACAGGGTGGGACACTGAAGCTTTCTTT. Translated: CASSPLTGWDTEAFF.

This clone came up a few times. This chain links TRBV5-8 with TRBJ2-5, with TRBD2 matching 10 bases. CDR3 length equals 16 residues. The ends lost 0 bases at V and 4 bases at J; junction bases unmatched: 6. From germline, CDR1 is SGHTS and CDR2 YDEGEE. This CDR3 is CASSLGQGTSVETQYF. The CDR3 nucleotides are TGTGCCAGCAGCTTGGGCCAGGGGACTAGCGTAGAGACCCAGTACTTC.

The rearrangement links TRBV7-6 to TRBJ2-1, with 12 nucleotides matching TRBD1. Trimming removed 5 bases from V and 6 bases from J; junction bases left unmatched: 8. The CDR3 extends over 16 amino acids. In germline, CDR1 is SGHVS, CDR2 FNYEAQ. CDR3 sequence reads: CASSGGGTGGFNEQFF. The CDR3 DNA reads TGTGCCAGCAGCGGGGGTGGGACAGGGGGCTTCAATGAGCAGTTCTTC. Full variable domain (rest looked up from reference TRBV7-6 and TRBJ2-1): GAGVSQSPRYKVTKRGQDVALRCDPISGHVSLYWYRQALGQGPEFLTYFNYEAQQDKSGLPNDRFSAERPEGSISTLTIQRTEQRDSAMYRCASSGGGTGGFNEQFFGPGTRLTVL.

The chain recombines TRBV2 with TRBJ1-5; tentatively, D is TRBD1 (5 bases). The V and J ends lost 10 bases and 6 bases respectively, with 10 bases between them. Germline V gene lookup returns CDR1 SNHLY and CDR2 FYNNEI. The CDR3 spans 11 residues. CDR3 region: CATGGVQPQHF. CDR3 DNA: TGTGCCACCGGGGGGGTTCAGCCCCAGCATTTT.

This clone occurred a few times. V is TRBV4-3 and J is TRBJ2-5; D is undetermined. Germline lookup yields CDR1 LGHNA and CDR2 YSLEER. V was pared by 1 base and J by 11 bases, with 14 bases between. This CDR3 comprises 13 residues. The CDR3 nucleotides read TGCGCCAGCAGCCAAGGTCTTCCAAGAGAGCAGTACTTC. Protein: CASSQGLPREQYF.

The V call is TRBV30, the J call TRBJ1-4; 12 bases agree with TRBD1. CDR1 and CDR2 from the germline V gene are GTSNPN and SVGIG (reference sequence). CDR3 length: 15 amino acids. The ends lost 4 bases at V and 9 bases at J; junction bases unmatched: 9. The CDR3: CAWTLGGTGGQKLFF. The DNA for the CDR3 is TGTGCCTGGACCCTAGGAGGGACAGGGGGCCAAAAACTGTTTTTT.

The rearrangement links TRBV28 to TRBJ2-5; D perhaps matches TRBD1 (6 bases). This CDR3 is 15 amino acids long. The ends were cut back, 3 bases at V and 7 bases at J, with 18 bases in the middle. Germline V CDR1 and CDR2: MDHEN, SYDVKM. CDR3 sequence (DNA): TGTGCCAGCAGTTTGACCCAGGGGTCGCAGGGGACCCAGTACTTC. Translation gives CASSLTQGSQGTQYF.

The chain employs TRBV4-1 and TRBJ2-6, with a weak D call TRBD2 (6 bases). V was clipped by 5 bases and J by 2 bases, with 10 bases between them. CDR1 is MGHRA and CDR2 is YSYEKL in the germline V gene. The CDR3 is 15 amino acids. The CDR3 DNA follows: TGCGCCAGCAGCTTTCCGGGGGCTGGGGCCAACGTCCTGACTTTC. Translation gives CASSFPGAGANVLTF.

The chain couples TRBV11-2 to TRBJ2-5; 11 nucleotides align to TRBD2. The CDR3 has 18 amino acids. CDR1 is SGHAT, CDR2 FQNNGV, per germline. With V trimmed by 5 bases and J by 5 bases, 16 bases remained unmatched. CDR3 DNA: TGTGCCAGCAGCCCCATCGGTCTAGCGGGGGGTCCTGGGGAGACCCAGTACTTC. This codes for CASSPIGLAGGPGETQYF.

The chain has TRBV18 and TRBJ2-7, with TRBD1 matching 10 bases. CDR1 and CDR2 from the germline V gene are KGHSH and LQKENI. The CDR3 covers 15 residues. Germline trimming cut 6 bases from V and 2 bases from J; bases unmatched to any gene: 7. The chain's CDR3 is CASSLTGGVTYEQYF. The CDR3 nucleotides are TGTGCCAGCTCCCTGACAGGGGGCGTCACCTACGAGCAGTACTTC.

The chain has TRBV19 and TRBJ1-5, with TRBD1 as a possible D gene (5 bases). The CDR3 covers 17 residues. V lost 1 base and J lost 0, with 13 bases in between. Germline V CDR1 and CDR2: LNHDA, SQIVND (reference sequence). The CDR3 nucleotides are TGTGCCAGTAGTATAGGGGGAAGGGGATATAGCAATCAGCCCCAGCATTTT. It yields the protein CASSIGGRGYSNQPQHF. The full variable domain, rest sourced from reference TRBV19 and TRBJ1-5, is DGGITQSPKYLFRKEGQNVTLSCEQNLNHDAMYWYRQDPGQGLRLIYYSQIVNDFQKGDIAEGYSVSREKKESFPLTVTSAQKNPTAFYLCASSIGGRGYSNQPQHFGDGTRLSIL.

The chain carries TRBV6-1 and TRBJ2-7; 9 bases are a match to TRBD2. The CDR3 spans 15 residues. The V segment lost 4 bases and the J segment 2 bases; nucleotides outside the gene matches: 6. Looked up from germline, CDR1 is MNHNS and CDR2 is SASEGT. The CDR3 nucleotides read TGTGCCAGCAGTGTACAGCGGGAGGTCGCCTACGAGCAGTACTTC. It translates to CASSVQREVAYEQYF.

As to this clone: Additional DNA sequences in this sample encode the identical CDR3. V is TRBV7-2 and J is TRBJ2-3, with 7 bases that match TRBD2. Unmatched junction bases numbered 1, after V lost 0 bases and J lost 4 bases. The CDR3 runs to 14 residues. Germline V CDR1 and CDR2: SGHTA, FQGNSA. This CDR3 is CASSLARGADTQYF. The CDR3 nucleotides are TGTGCCAGCAGCTTAGCACGGGGGGCAGATACGCAGTATTTT.

The genes are TRBV29-1 and TRBJ2-7; maybe TRBD1 (6 bases). This CDR3 contains 14 residues. The germline V gene has CDR1 SQVTM and CDR2 ANQGSEA. Trimming removed 6 bases from V and 2 bases from J, with 17 bases in between. The CDR3: CSVELPGHAYEQYF. The CDR3 region has the DNA TGCAGCGTCGAGTTACCGGGACATGCCTACGAGCAGTACTTC.

The chain uses TRBV4-1 and TRBJ2-1; TRBD2 might be the D (5 bases). This CDR3 region has 15 residues. V gave up 4 bases and J gave up 2 bases, with 12 bases separating them. Germline V lookup: CDR1 MGHRA, CDR2 YSYEKL. CDR3 DNA sequence: TGCGCCAGCAGCCCGGGGTTACGAGCCTACAATGAGCAGTTCTTC. Translation gives CASSPGLRAYNEQFF.

The count of this clone is one. The chain recombines TRBV2 with TRBJ1-4, with D possibly TRBD1 on 5 matching bases. The germline CDR1 and CDR2 sequences are SNHLY and FYNNEI. V was clipped by 8 bases and J by 7 bases, with 14 bases between them. This CDR3 is built from 13 residues. The CDR3 bases are TGTGCCAGCGCCGGGCGGAGGGGTGAAAAACTGTTTTTT. Residues: CASAGRRGEKLFF.

The chain joins TRBV6-4 to TRBJ2-7, with TRBD2 as a possible D gene (5 bases). With 3 bases removed from V and 7 bases from J, the gap between germline ends came to 13 bases. This CDR3 is built from 13 residues. Per the germline V gene, CDR1 is MRHNA and CDR2 is SNTAGT. The CDR3 DNA reads as TGTGCCAGCAGTGAGGGCAGATCGGGGGAGCAGTACTTC. Protein product: CASSEGRSGEQYF.